A single sample gave rise to the 26 T cell receptor beta chains below, sequenced in a study of blood T cell repertoires in COVID-19. Generated by immunoSEQ multiplex PCR, the TCRdb table keeps only in-frame clones and is missing some. The table lists approximately 200,000 clones, roughly 90% of them singletons. Sequencing was performed on PBMCs or T cells enriched from blood (not recorded which). The receptors were gathered from a woman in her 30s who had recovered from COVID-19.

The chain combines TRBV6-2 or TRBV6-3 with TRBJ2-2; TRBD2 aligns across 7 bases. CDR3 length: 14 amino acids. CDR1 and CDR2 from the germline V gene are MNHEY and SVGEGT. The V gene end was trimmed by 1 base and the J gene end by 6 bases; junction bases not matched to a gene: 2. The CDR3 sequence: CASSYYGGAGELFF. CDR3 DNA: TGTGCCAGCAGTTACTATGGGGGGGCCGGGGAGCTGTTTTTT.

The genes are TRBV9 and TRBJ1-2, with TRBD1 matching 9 bases. CDR3 length: 16 amino acids. Looked up from germline, CDR1 is SGDLS and CDR2 is YYNGEE. The trim removed 4 bases at V and 3 bases at J, leaving 10 bases unmatched. CDR3 nucleotides: TGTGCCAGCAGCCACCCGGGACAGGGTACGGACTATGGCTACACCTTC. Its protein is CASSHPGQGTDYGYTF.

The genes are TRBV18 and TRBJ2-2, with 10 bases matching TRBD2. Germline V gene sequence: CDR1 KGHSH, CDR2 LQKENI. Losses at the gene ends were 4 bases for V and 2 bases for J; bases not matched to a gene: 7. The CDR3 runs to 17 residues. CDR3 loop: CASSRLVAGGNTGELFF. The DNA for the CDR3 is TGTGCCAGCTCACGACTAGTAGCGGGAGGAAACACCGGGGAGCTGTTTTTT.

The CDR3 nucleotides are TGTGCCAGCAGCCCCCGGGGTAGCGGGGGGGCGCCGGCCGGGGAGCTGTTTTTT. Its translation is CASSPRGSGGAPAGELFF. The V call is TRBV4-2, the J call TRBJ2-2; 11 nucleotides match TRBD2. V lost 4 bases and J lost 6; bases outside the gene matches: 13. CDR1 and CDR2 from the germline V gene are LGHNA and YNFKEQ. The CDR3 sequence is 18 residues long.

The genes are TRBV6-5 and TRBJ1-2, with D possibly being TRBD1 (6 bases). CDR3 size: 13 residues. Trimming shortened V by 4 bases and J by 7 bases, and 13 bases separated the two germline ends. Germline CDR1 MNHEY, CDR2 SVGAGI. The CDR3 here is CASSSPTGLGYTF. The CDR3 DNA reads as TGTGCCAGCAGTTCCCCAACAGGGCTTGGCTACACCTTC.

The genes are TRBV4-3 and TRBJ1-6; a weak D match, TRBD1 (6 bases). This CDR3 has 18 amino acids. V lost 3 bases, J lost 9 bases, and 24 bases lay in between. The germline V gene has CDR1 LGHNA and CDR2 YSLEER. The CDR3 sequence is CASSHPTAEGDRSSPLHF. Written as DNA, the CDR3 is TGCGCCAGCAGCCATCCCACCGCTGAGGGGGATCGGTCTTCACCCCTCCACTTT.

The rearrangement links TRBV11-2 to TRBJ1-5; 7 nucleotides align to TRBD1. V trimming: 5 bases; J trimming: 1 base; junction bases outside the gene matches: 11. Germline V gene lookup returns CDR1 SGHAT and CDR2 FQNNGV. This CDR3 has 17 amino acids. CDR3 residues: CASSPNGYRGSNQPQHF. In DNA, the CDR3 is TGTGCCAGCAGCCCCAACGGCTACAGGGGAAGCAATCAGCCCCAGCATTTT.

This chain uses TRBV14 with TRBJ1-6; D is perhaps TRBD1 (6 bases). Germline CDR1 is SGHDN and CDR2 is FVKESK. V shed 1 base and J shed 10 bases, with 17 bases lying between them. The CDR3 sequence is 16 residues long. The CDR3 DNA is TGTGCCAGCAGCCAAGGGCGCAGGGGAGGGGAATCACCCCTCCACTTT. As protein: CASSQGRRGGESPLHF. Variable domain in full (rest from reference TRBV14 and TRBJ1-6): EAGVTQFPSHSVIEKGQTVTLRCDPISGHDNLYWYRRVMGKEIKFLLHFVKESKQDESGMPNNRFLAERTGGTYSTLKVQPAELEDSGVYFCASSQGRRGGESPLHFGNGTRLTVT.

The rearrangement links TRBV6-2 or TRBV6-3 to TRBJ2-5; D unclear. This CDR3 contains 16 residues. From germline, CDR1 is MNHEY and CDR2 SVGEGT. The CDR3 DNA follows: TGTGTCTCCAGTTACCACAGAGTCAAGATCCAAGAGACCCAGTACTTC. It specifies CVSSYHRVKIQETQYF.

Of note for this clone: Other DNA sequences in the sample encode the same CDR3. The rearrangement links TRBV6-5 to TRBJ1-5, with a weak D call TRBD1 (5 bases). Trimming removed 2 bases at V and 2 bases at J, with 10 bases between. Germline CDR1 and CDR2: MNHEY and SVGAGI. The CDR3 length is 15 residues. The CDR3 region is CASSYRRGGNQPQHF. CDR3 DNA: TGTGCCAGCAGTTACCGACGGGGGGGCAATCAGCCCCAGCATTTT.

CDR3 in DNA: TGTGCCAGCACTTTTACCCAGGGGGGCAATCAGCCCCAGCATTTT. The encoded protein is CASTFTQGGNQPQHF. The rearrangement links TRBV6-5 to TRBJ1-5, with 7 nucleotides matching TRBD1. The CDR3 is made up of 15 amino acids. Germline trimming cut 7 bases from V and 2 bases from J; bases unmatched to any gene: 8. The germline V gene encodes CDR1 MNHEY and CDR2 SVGAGI.

The table lists this clone with a count of one. V gene TRBV30 combines with J gene TRBJ1-2; possible D gene TRBD1, 6 bases. The germline V gene has CDR1 GTSNPN and CDR2 SVGIG (reference sequence). Between the trimmed V and J ends, which lost 7 bases and 1 base, there was a span of 16 bases. The CDR3 covers 14 residues. Written as DNA, the CDR3 is TGTGCCTCCTCAGGGGTGTCCTTTAACTATGGCTACACCTTC. Protein sequence: CASSGVSFNYGYTF. Looking up the rest from reference TRBV30 and TRBJ1-2 gives the full variable domain: SQTIHQWPATLVQPVGSPLSLECTVEGTSNPNLYWYRQAAGRGLQLLFYSVGIGQISSEVPQNLSASRPQDRQFILSSKKLLLSDSGFYLCASSGVSFNYGYTFGSGTRLTVV.

This chain connects TRBV7-2 to TRBJ1-2; weak D call: TRBD1 (5 bases). Germline V gene lookup returns CDR1 SGHTA and CDR2 FQGNSA. Trimming cost V 1 base and J 6 bases, with 9 bases left between them. This CDR3 has 13 amino acids. CDR3 in amino acids: CASSLGGGDGYTF. CDR3 DNA: TGTGCCAGCAGCTTAGGGGGAGGGGATGGCTACACCTTC.

This clone appeared a few times. The chain is built from TRBV27 and TRBJ1-2, with D tentatively TRBD1 (6 bases). Germline CDR1 MNHEY, CDR2 SMNVEV (reference sequence). V was trimmed by 2 bases and J by 2 bases, leaving 12 bases between them. CDR3 length: 15 residues. The CDR3, as DNA: TGTGCCAGCAGTTTACTCCCCCAGGGGAACTATGGCTACACCTTC. This gives the protein CASSLLPQGNYGYTF.

The rearrangement joins TRBV30 to TRBJ1-3; tentative D call: TRBD1 (6 bases). Per germline, CDR1 GTSNPN and CDR2 SVGIG (reference sequence). The CDR3 spans 17 residues. Trimming shortened V by 3 bases and J by 0 bases, and 18 bases separated the two germline ends. The DNA for the CDR3 is TGTGCCTGGAGGCACAGGGTAACCTTACTCTCTGGAAACACCATATATTTT. Translated: CAWRHRVTLLSGNTIYF.

This rearrangement joins TRBV6-2 or TRBV6-3 to TRBJ2-1; 10 bases are shared with TRBD2. The CDR3 covers 15 residues. CDR1 and CDR2 from the germline V gene are MNHEY and SVGEGT. Trimming cost V 0 bases and J 6 bases; bases outside gene matches: 2. CDR3 in amino acids: CASSYSAGGVNEQFF. The CDR3 nucleotides are TGTGCCAGCAGTTACTCAGCGGGAGGGGTCAATGAGCAGTTCTTC.

This chain connects TRBV9 to TRBJ1-3, with unresolved D. The V and J ends lost 0 bases and 0 bases respectively, with 10 bases between them. Germline CDR1 is SGDLS and CDR2 is YYNGEE. The CDR3 contains 16 residues. CDR3 protein: CASSVGVSASGNTIYF. CDR3 DNA sequence: TGTGCCAGCAGCGTAGGAGTCAGCGCCTCTGGAAACACCATATATTTT.

The rearrangement uses TRBV12-3 or TRBV12-4 and TRBJ1-1, with D uncertain. The germline V and J ends were trimmed by 3 bases and 5 bases, with 10 bases remaining between them. The CDR3 extends over 13 amino acids. CDR3 coding DNA: TGTGCCAGCAGTTTGTGGCTTCGAACTGAAGCTTTCTTT. Translating it yields CASSLWLRTEAFF.

This clone was counted only a few times. The V call is TRBV2, the J call TRBJ1-6, with 12 bases identical to TRBD1. Germline loops: CDR1 SNHLY, CDR2 FYNNEI. V lost 6 bases and J lost 6; bases outside the gene matches: 6. This CDR3 region has 16 residues. The CDR3 DNA reads TGTGCCAGCAGAGGGACAGGGGGCCGTGGTAATTCACCCCTCCACTTT. It is translated as CASRGTGGRGNSPLHF.

The genes are TRBV4-2 and TRBJ1-3, with 8 nucleotides matching TRBD1. Germline CDR1 reads LGHNA; CDR2 reads YNFKEQ. This CDR3 has 16 amino acids. V trimming: 0 bases; J trimming: 4 bases; junction bases outside the gene matches: 5. The CDR3 spells CASSQDRTGWGNTIYF. As DNA, the CDR3 is TGTGCCAGCAGCCAAGATAGGACAGGGTGGGGAAACACCATATATTTT.

This chain uses TRBV30 with TRBJ2-5; D is unclear. The ends were cut back, 1 base at V and 1 base at J, with 10 bases in the middle. Germline V gene lookup returns CDR1 GTSNPN and CDR2 SVGIG (reference sequence). This CDR3 comprises 14 residues. The CDR3 DNA sequence: TGTGCCTGGAGTGAATCAACAGCCCAAGAGACCCAGTACTTC. Translation gives CAWSESTAQETQYF.

This chain links TRBV11-2 with TRBJ1-1; D gene unclear. CDR1 is SGHAT and CDR2 is FQNNGV in the germline V gene. This CDR3 contains 15 residues. V was cut by 2 bases and J by 3 bases, with 13 bases left in between. The CDR3 DNA is TGTGCCAGCAGCTTAATTCAGGCAAGATACACTGAAGCTTTCTTT. It codes for CASSLIQARYTEAFF.

This rearrangement joins TRBV3-1 (or the pseudogene TRBV3-2) to TRBJ2-5; TRBD2 is a possible D gene (5 bases). The V end lost 1 base, the J end lost 5 bases, and 17 bases lay between the germline ends. The CDR3 loop spans 16 amino acids. The V gene's germline CDR1 is LGHDT and CDR2 YNNKEL (reference sequence). DNA of the CDR3: TGTGCCAGCAGCCAAGTGGGTCTAGGAGGACGGGAGACCCAGTACTTC. This codes for CASSQVGLGGRETQYF.

The chain links TRBV6-2 or TRBV6-3 to TRBJ1-2; 7 bases agree with TRBD1. The CDR3 is 15 residues long. V dropped 2 bases and J dropped 2; count of bases not matched to a gene: 5. CDR1 is MNHEY, CDR2 SVGEGT, per germline. CDR3 DNA: TGTGCCAGCAGTTACACCGACAGGGCGAACTATGGCTACACCTTC. Translating gives CASSYTDRANYGYTF.

The V gene is TRBV19, the J gene TRBJ1-1; 9 bases line up with TRBD1. The CDR3 covers 13 residues. V gave up 5 bases and J gave up 6 bases; unmatched junction bases: 4. Germline CDR1 and CDR2: LNHDA and SQIVND (reference sequence). Here the CDR3 DNA reads TGTGCCAGTAGTGGGACAGGGATATCTGAAGCTTTCTTT. Its translation: CASSGTGISEAFF. Full variable domain (missing parts from reference TRBV19 and TRBJ1-1): DGGITQSPKYLFRKEGQNVTLSCEQNLNHDAMYWYRQDPGQGLRLIYYSQIVNDFQKGDIAEGYSVSREKKESFPLTVTSAQKNPTAFYLCASSGTGISEAFFGQGTRLTVV.

Only one count was recorded for this clone. The CDR3 reads CASSFEQMNTGELFF. The DNA of the CDR3 is TGTGCCAGCAGTTTTGAACAGATGAACACCGGGGAGCTGTTTTTT. The J gene is TRBJ2-2, the V gene TRBV27, with D unclear. V shed 3 bases and J shed 1 base, with 9 bases lying between them. The CDR3 is 15 amino acids. Per germline, CDR1 MNHEY and CDR2 SMNVEV (reference sequence).